Included here is one T cell receptor (beta chain) sequence, with context. In the original workflow: Counts of nucleated cells, estimated from reference gene primer amplification, were obtained. Measured with immunoSEQ multiplex PCR; TCRdb has only the in-frame clones, and not every one. V and J calls and clone size are as listed in that table; D and trimming were resolved from the DNA. The data contain more than 200,000 clones, around 83% of them singletons. The source of the sample is a study of blood T cell repertoires in COVID-19. V gave up 2 bases and J gave up 4 bases; unmatched junction bases: 6. The V gene's germline CDR1 is SGHNT and CDR2 YYREEE (reference sequence). This CDR3 region has 15 residues.

The sequence was obtained from an elderly man with acute or convalescent COVID-19. V and J are TRBV5-4 and TRBJ1-3, with 7 bases that match TRBD1. The source material was peripheral blood. CDR3 loop: CASSLLTGEGNTIYF. As DNA, the CDR3 is TGTGCCAGCAGCTTATTAACAGGGGAAGGAAACACCATATATTTT.